The sequence of this TCR beta chain was determined in a study of memory B cells and T cells in multiple sclerosis. Study-level results: Compartments had unequal clone-set sizes, affecting shared clonotype counts.

As concerns this clone: The antigen remains undetermined.

Stimulus-free culture yielded autoproliferating CFSE-dim and non-proliferating CFSE-high T cells, each sequenced separately. Pooled replicate wells came from some 50 million CFSE-labeled PBMCs cultured around seven days without stimulus. The PBMCs received about 0.51 uM CFSE and serum-free culture with no added stimuli. Using immunoSEQ multiplex PCR, the repertoire was profiled, and TCRdb retains in-frame clones only, with some absent. In the table there are roughly 45,000 clones, roughly 82% of which are singletons. This CDR3 has 16 amino acids. The V and J ends lost 0 bases and 5 bases respectively, with 14 bases between them. CDR1 LNHNV and CDR2 YYDKDF come from the germline V gene (reference sequence).

The chain employs TRBV15 and TRBJ1-5; no clear D. Source material: PBMCs from blood kept in culture. The TCR was taken from a human donor with multiple sclerosis. The CDR3 is CATSRDWEGADQPQHF. The CDR3 DNA sequence: TGTGCCACCAGCAGAGATTGGGAGGGAGCCGATCAGCCCCAGCATTTT.